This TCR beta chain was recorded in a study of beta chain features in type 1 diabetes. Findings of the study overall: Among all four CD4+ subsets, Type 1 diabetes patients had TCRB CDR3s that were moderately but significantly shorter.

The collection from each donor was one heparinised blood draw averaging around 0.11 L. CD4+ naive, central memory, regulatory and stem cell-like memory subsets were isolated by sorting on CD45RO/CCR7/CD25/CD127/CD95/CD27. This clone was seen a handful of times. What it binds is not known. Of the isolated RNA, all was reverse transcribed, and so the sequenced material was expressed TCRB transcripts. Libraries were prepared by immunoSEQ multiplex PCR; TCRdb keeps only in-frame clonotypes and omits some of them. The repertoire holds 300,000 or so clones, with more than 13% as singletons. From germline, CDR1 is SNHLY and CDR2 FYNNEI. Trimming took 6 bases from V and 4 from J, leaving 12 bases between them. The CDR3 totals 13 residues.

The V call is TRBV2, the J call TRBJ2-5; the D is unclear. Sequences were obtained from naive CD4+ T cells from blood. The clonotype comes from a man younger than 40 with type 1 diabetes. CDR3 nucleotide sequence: TGTGCCAGCAGCTCGCCGGAGATAGAGACCCAGTACTTC. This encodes CASSSPEIETQYF.